This TCR beta chain is from a study of shared clonotypes between healthy human individuals. Method: immunoSEQ multiplex PCR; TCRdb's copy keeps in-frame clones and lacks some. The data contain roughly 600,000 clones, 98% of them singletons. The germline V gene has CDR1 MNHNY and CDR2 SVGAGI (reference sequence). The CDR3 covers 13 residues. The V and J ends lost 5 bases and 7 bases respectively, with 15 bases between them. Positively selected for CCR7, the CD45RO-negative cells used as naive CD8 cells excluded terminally differentiated effector memory CD45RA+ cells. Every one of the donors was a Caucasian adult that lived in Nashville, Tennessee.

Sequencing used naive CD8+ T cells sorted from blood. The sequence came from a man aged 25 to 45 in good health. This sequence joins TRBV6-6 and TRBJ2-7; D is possibly TRBD1 (6 bases). CDR3 amino acids: CASSRDIAGEQYF. In nucleotides, the CDR3 is TGTGCCAGCAGTAGGGACATCGCCGGGGAGCAGTACTTC.